The present TCR beta chain was sequenced within a study of T cells after posttransplantation cyclophosphamide. V lost 6 bases and J 3 bases, leaving 11 bases between the germline ends. Germline V gene lookup returns CDR1 KGHSY and CDR2 FQNENV. CDR3 size: 14 residues. This related bone marrow graft donor gave peripheral blood on the day of marrow donation. About this clone: Its antigen is not known.

Assay: immunoSEQ multiplex PCR; the TCRdb copy retains only in-frame clones and omits some. Of 25,000 to 30,000 clones listed, roughly 89% are singletons. General study points: Recipient CMV seropositivity and CMV reactivation strongly tracked TRB clonality. Blood and skin or GI T cell repertoires showed limited TRB overlap. Donor-recipient repertoire similarity was low at 1-2 months, rising over year one.

The material sequenced was PBMCs. This clonotype was sampled from a man in his fifties. This chain joins TRBV16 and TRBJ2-2, with a tentative D call TRBD1 (5 bases). The CDR3 spells CASRTQDHTGELFF. CDR3 nucleotide sequence: TGTGCCAGCAGGACACAGGACCACACCGGGGAGCTGTTTTTT.